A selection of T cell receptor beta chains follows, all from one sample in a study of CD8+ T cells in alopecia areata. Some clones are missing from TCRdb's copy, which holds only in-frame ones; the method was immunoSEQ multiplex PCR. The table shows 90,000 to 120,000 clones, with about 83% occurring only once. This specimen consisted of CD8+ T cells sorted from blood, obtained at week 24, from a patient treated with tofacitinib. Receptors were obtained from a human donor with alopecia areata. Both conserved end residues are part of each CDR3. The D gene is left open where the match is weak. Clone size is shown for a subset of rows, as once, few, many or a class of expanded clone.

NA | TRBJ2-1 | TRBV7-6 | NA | TGTGCCAGCAGCTCGTCCTCTACGGTTGCCTTTCCTGAGCAGTTCTTC | CASSSSSTVAFPEQFF
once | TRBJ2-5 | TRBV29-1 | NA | TGCAGCGTTCGGCAGGGGGGAGAGCAGTACTTC | CSVRQGGEQYF
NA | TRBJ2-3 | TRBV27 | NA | TGTGCCAGCAGTTTATTTTCCGGGGATACGCAGTATTTT | CASSLFSGDTQYF
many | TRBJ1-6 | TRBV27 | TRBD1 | TGTGCCAGCAGTTCCGGACAGGGGACATATAATTCACCCCTCCACTTT | CASSSGQGTYNSPLHF
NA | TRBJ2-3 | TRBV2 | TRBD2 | TGTGCCAGCAGCCGAAAAGCGGGATTCACAGATACGCAGTATTTT | CASSRKAGFTDTQYF
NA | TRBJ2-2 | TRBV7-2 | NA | TGTGCCAGCAGCCCTTTGGGCACCGGGGAGCTGTTTTTT | CASSPLGTGELFF
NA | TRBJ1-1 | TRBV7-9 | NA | TGTGCCAGCAGCTTAGGAGAGGGTAAGGATGAAGCTTTCTTT | CASSLGEGKDEAFF
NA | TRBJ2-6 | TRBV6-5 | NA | TGTGCCAGCGGATATCTCCCTGGGGCCAACGTCCTGACTTTC | CASGYLPGANVLTF
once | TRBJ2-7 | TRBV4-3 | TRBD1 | TGCGCCAGCAGCCAAGGGATTGACAGGGGGAGGAACGAGCAGTACTTC | CASSQGIDRGRNEQYF
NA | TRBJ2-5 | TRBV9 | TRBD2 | TGTGCCAGCAGCGTAGGGGAACTAGCGGGGGGGTTCCAAGAGACCCAGTACTTC | CASSVGELAGGFQETQYF
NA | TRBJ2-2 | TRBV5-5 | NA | TGTGCCAGCACCCTAACGGCGGCCGGGGAGCTGTTTTTT | CASTLTAAGELFF
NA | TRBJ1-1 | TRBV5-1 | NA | TGCGCCAGCCGACTGGACAGCTACACTGAAGCTTTCTTT | CASRLDSYTEAFF
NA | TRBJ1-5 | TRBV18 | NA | TGTGCCAGCTCACCACCAGGGGGTAGGAATCAGCCCCAGCATTTT | CASSPPGGRNQPQHF
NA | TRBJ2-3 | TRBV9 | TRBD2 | TGTGCCAGCAGCGTAGTTCTAGCGGGGACAGATACGCAGTATTTT | CASSVVLAGTDTQYF